This T cell receptor beta chain appears in the sequencing data of a study of OX40 agonist ivuxolimab in advanced cancers. This clone is large (0.1 to 1%) in the sample. Its target is unknown. Generated by immunoSEQ multiplex PCR, the TCRdb table keeps only in-frame clones and is missing some. The sample shows roughly 13,000 clones, 76% of them seen only once. Study-level findings and limits: What antigens the expanded peripheral T cells recognized was never established.

With 0 bases removed from V and 3 bases from J, the gap between germline ends came to 10 bases. This CDR3 has 14 amino acids. CDR1 SGDLS and CDR2 YYNGEE come from the germline V gene. Enrollment shut out patients with autoimmune disease history or systemic immunosuppression. The chain carries TRBV9 and TRBJ2-7; a weak D match, TRBD2 (5 bases). The source is an adult with an advanced solid tumor such as melanoma, head and neck, liver or kidney cancer. The sequencing used CD4+ or CD8+ T cells sorted from blood, collected in a trial of the OX40 agonist ivuxolimab. The chain's CDR3 is CASSVAGENYEQYF. The CDR3 DNA is TGTGCCAGCAGCGTAGCCGGGGAGAACTACGAGCAGTACTTC.